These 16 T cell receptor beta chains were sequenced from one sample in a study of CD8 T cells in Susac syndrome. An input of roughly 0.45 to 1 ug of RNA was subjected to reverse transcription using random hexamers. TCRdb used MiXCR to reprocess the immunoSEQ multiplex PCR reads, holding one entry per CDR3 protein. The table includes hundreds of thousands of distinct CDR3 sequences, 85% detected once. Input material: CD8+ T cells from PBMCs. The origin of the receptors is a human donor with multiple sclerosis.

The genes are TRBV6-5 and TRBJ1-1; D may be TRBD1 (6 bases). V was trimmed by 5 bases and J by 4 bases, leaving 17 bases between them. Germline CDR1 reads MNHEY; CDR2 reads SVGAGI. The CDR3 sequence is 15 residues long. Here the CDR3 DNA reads TGTGCCAGCAGTCAGACAGGTCTCCGAGGCACTGAAGCTTTCTTT. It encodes CASSQTGLRGTEAFF.

CDR3 coding DNA: TGCAGCGTTGGTTTGGAGGGGTGGGGCACCGGGGAGCTGTTTTTT. This sequence encodes CSVGLEGWGTGELFF. This sequence joins TRBV29-1 and TRBJ2-2; maybe TRBD2 (6 bases). The CDR3 has 15 residues. Trimming shortened V by 4 bases and J by 4 bases, and 16 bases separated the two germline ends. CDR1 is SQVTM and CDR2 is ANQGSEA in the germline V gene.

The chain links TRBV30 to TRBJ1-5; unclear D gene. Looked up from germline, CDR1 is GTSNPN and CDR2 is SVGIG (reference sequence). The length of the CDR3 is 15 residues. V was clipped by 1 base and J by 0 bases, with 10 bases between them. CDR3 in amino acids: CAWSEVGSSNQPQHF. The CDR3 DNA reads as TGTGCCTGGAGTGAAGTGGGGTCTAGCAATCAGCCCCAGCATTTT.

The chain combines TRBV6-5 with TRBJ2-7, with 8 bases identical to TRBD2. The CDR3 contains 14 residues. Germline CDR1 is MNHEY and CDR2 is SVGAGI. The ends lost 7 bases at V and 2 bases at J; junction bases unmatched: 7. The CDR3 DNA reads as TGTGCCAGCATGCCGGGACTAGTCCCCTACGAGCAGTACTTC. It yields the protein CASMPGLVPYEQYF.

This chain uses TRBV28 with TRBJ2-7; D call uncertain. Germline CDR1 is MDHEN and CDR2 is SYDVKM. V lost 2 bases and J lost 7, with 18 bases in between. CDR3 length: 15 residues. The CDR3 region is CASSLAPDGSREQYF. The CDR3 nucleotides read TGTGCCAGCAGTTTAGCCCCGGACGGTTCCCGGGAGCAGTACTTC. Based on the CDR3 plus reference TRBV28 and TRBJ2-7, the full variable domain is DVKVTQSSRYLVKRTGEKVFLECVQDMDHENMFWYRQDPGLGLRLIYFSYDVKMKEKGDIPEGYSVSREKKERFSLILESASTNQTSMYLCASSLAPDGSREQYFGPGTRLTVT.

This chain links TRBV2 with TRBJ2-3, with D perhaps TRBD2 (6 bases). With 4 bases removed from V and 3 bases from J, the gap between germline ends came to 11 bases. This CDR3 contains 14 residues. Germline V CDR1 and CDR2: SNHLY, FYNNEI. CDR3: CASSALGGTDTQYF. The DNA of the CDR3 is TGTGCCAGCAGTGCCCTTGGGGGGACAGATACGCAGTATTTT.

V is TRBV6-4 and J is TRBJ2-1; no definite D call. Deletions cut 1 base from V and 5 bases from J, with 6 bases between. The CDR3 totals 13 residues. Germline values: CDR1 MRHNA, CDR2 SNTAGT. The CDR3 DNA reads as TGTGCCAGCAGTGACTTTACGCACAATGAGCAGTTCTTC. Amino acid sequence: CASSDFTHNEQFF.

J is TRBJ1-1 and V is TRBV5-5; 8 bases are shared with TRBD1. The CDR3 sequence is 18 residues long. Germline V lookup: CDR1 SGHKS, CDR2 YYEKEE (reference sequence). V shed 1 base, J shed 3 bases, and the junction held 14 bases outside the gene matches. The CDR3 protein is CASSLYDIQGAFDTEAFF. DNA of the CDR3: TGTGCCAGCAGCTTGTATGATATCCAGGGGGCTTTCGACACTGAAGCTTTCTTT.

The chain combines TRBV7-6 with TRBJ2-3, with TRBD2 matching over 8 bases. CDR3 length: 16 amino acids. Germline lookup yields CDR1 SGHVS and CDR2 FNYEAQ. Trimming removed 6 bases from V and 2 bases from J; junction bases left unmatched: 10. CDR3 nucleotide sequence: TGTGCCAGCAGTTCATTAGCGGGGCCCGCCACAGATACGCAGTATTTT. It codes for CASSSLAGPATDTQYF.

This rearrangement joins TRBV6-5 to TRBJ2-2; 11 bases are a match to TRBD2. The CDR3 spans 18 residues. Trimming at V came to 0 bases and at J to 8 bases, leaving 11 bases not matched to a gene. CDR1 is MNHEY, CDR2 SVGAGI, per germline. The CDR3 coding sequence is TGTGCCAGCAGTTACTCGACTAGCGGGACTCCAGATGGGGGGGAGCTGTTTTTT. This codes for CASSYSTSGTPDGGELFF.

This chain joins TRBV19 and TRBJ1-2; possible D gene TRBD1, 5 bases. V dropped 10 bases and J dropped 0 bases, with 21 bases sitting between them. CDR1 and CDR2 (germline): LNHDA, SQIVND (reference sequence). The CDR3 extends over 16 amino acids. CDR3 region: CAILTGTDYSNYGYTF. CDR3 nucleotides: TGTGCCATCCTAACCGGGACCGACTATTCTAACTATGGCTACACCTTC.

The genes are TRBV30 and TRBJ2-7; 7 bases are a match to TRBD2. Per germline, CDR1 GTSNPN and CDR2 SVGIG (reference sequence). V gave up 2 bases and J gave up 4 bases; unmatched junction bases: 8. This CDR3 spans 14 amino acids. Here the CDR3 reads CAWSSPSGDYEQYF. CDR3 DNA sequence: TGTGCCTGGAGTTCGCCTAGCGGCGATTACGAGCAGTACTTC.

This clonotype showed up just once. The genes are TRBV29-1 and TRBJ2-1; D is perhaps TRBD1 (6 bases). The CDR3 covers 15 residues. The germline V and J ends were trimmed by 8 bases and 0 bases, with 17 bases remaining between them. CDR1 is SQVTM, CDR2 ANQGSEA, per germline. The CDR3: CSQGQDRSSYNEQFF. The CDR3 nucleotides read TGCAGCCAAGGTCAGGACAGAAGCTCCTACAATGAGCAGTTCTTC.

In DNA form, the CDR3 reads TGCGCCAGCAGCTATCGCGCCCCGGGTAATGAAGCTTTCTTT. It translates to CASSYRAPGNEAFF. The rearrangement joins TRBV5-1 to TRBJ1-1, with D unclear. V lost 3 bases and J lost 7, with 16 bases in between. CDR1 is SGHRS, CDR2 YFSETQ, per germline. The CDR3 is made up of 14 amino acids.

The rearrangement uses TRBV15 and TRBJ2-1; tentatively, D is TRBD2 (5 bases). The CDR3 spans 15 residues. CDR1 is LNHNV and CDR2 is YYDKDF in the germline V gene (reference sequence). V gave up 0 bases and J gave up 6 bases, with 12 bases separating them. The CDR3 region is CATSRDKGVSNEQFF. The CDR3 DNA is TGTGCCACCAGCAGAGATAAGGGAGTTAGCAATGAGCAGTTCTTC.

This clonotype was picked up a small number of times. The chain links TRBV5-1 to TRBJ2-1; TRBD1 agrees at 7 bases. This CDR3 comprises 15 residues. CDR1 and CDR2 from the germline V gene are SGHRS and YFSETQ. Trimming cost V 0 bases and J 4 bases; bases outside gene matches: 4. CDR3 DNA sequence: TGCGCCAGCAGCTTGGAAGGGACAGCGTACAATGAGCAGTTCTTC. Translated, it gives CASSLEGTAYNEQFF.